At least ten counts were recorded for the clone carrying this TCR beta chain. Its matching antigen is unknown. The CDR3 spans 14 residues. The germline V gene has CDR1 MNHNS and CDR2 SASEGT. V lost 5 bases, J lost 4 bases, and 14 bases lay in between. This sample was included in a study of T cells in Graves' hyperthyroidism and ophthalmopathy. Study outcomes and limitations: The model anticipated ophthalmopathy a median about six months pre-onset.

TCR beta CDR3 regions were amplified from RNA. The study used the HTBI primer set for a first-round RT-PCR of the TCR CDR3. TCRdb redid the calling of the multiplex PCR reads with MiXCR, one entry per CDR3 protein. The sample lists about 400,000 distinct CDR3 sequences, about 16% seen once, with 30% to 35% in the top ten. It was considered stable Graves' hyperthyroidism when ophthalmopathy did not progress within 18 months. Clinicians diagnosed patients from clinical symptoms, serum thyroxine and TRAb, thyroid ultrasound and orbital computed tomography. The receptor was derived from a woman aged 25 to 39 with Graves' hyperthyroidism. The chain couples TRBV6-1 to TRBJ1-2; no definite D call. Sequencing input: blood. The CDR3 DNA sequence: TGTGCCAGCAGTACATTCGGGAGGATCTATGGCTACACCTTC. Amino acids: CASSTFGRIYGYTF.